This T cell receptor (beta chain) was captured in a study of blood T cell repertoires in COVID-19. Study-level information: Samples of COVID-19 (acute and convalescent) were obtained from the United States, Italy and Spain. T cells, B-cell-depleted T cells, or PBMCs provided the cDNA or gDNA that served as material.

The germline CDR1 and CDR2 sequences are MNHEY and SMNVEV (reference sequence). The V and J ends lost 6 bases and 0 bases respectively, with 15 bases between them. The CDR3 spans 16 residues. Methods used by the authors: Researchers report that nucleated cell counts were estimated from reference gene primer amplification. Only in-frame clones appear in the TCRdb table, and some are missing; sequencing was by immunoSEQ multiplex PCR. The V and J calls and the clone size are those of that table, but D and trimming were determined from the DNA. This table has 140,000 to 150,000 clones, roughly 82% appearing once.

Source material: peripheral blood. The chain has TRBV27 and TRBJ2-1; tentatively, D is TRBD2 (5 bases). The sequence was collected from a man aged 55-75 years with active or convalescent COVID-19. CDR3 coding DNA: TGTGCCAGCAGACCGTGGACTTCGAGCTCCTACAATGAGCAGTTCTTC. Protein: CASRPWTSSSYNEQFF.